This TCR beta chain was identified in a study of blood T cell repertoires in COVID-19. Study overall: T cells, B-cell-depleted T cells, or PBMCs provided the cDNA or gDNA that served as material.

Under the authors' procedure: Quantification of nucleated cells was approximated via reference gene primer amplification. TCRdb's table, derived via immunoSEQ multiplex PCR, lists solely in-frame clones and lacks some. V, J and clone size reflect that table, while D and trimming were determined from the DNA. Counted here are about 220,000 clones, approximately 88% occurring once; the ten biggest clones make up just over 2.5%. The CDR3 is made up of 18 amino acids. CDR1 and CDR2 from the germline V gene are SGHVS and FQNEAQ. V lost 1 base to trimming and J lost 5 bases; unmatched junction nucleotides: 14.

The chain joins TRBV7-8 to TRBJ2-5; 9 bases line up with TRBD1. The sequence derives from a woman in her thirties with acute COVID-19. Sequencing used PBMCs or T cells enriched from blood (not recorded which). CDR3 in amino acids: CASSLDLRGQGGGETQYF. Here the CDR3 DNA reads TGTGCCAGCAGCTTAGATTTAAGGGGACAGGGAGGTGGGGAGACCCAGTACTTC.